The clone carrying this T cell receptor beta chain was counted a few times. Its antigen is not known. The sample belongs to a study of T-cell memory formation after mild COVID-19. Study results and caveats: Still unconfirmed is whether the second-wave clones peaking on day 37 recognized SARS-CoV-2.

TCRdb re-derived calls from the 5' RACE reads in MiXCR, one entry per CDR3 protein. The table has about 470,000 distinct CDR3 sequences, about 23% seen once. CDR1 SQVTM and CDR2 ANQGSEA come from the germline V gene. The CDR3 contains 15 residues. The germline V and J ends were trimmed by 4 bases and 0 bases, with 12 bases remaining between them. The sequencing sample was made of PBMCs or a T cell subset sorted from them (not recorded which). This chain links TRBV29-1 with TRBJ2-2; D not certain. The receptor comes from an adult woman who had mild COVID-19 (a few samples of this study predate the infection). Cell type and time point are not known. The DNA of the CDR3 is TGCAGCGTTGCCGAGGCGGCAACGAACACCGGGGAGCTGTTTTTT. Its protein product is CSVAEAATNTGELFF.